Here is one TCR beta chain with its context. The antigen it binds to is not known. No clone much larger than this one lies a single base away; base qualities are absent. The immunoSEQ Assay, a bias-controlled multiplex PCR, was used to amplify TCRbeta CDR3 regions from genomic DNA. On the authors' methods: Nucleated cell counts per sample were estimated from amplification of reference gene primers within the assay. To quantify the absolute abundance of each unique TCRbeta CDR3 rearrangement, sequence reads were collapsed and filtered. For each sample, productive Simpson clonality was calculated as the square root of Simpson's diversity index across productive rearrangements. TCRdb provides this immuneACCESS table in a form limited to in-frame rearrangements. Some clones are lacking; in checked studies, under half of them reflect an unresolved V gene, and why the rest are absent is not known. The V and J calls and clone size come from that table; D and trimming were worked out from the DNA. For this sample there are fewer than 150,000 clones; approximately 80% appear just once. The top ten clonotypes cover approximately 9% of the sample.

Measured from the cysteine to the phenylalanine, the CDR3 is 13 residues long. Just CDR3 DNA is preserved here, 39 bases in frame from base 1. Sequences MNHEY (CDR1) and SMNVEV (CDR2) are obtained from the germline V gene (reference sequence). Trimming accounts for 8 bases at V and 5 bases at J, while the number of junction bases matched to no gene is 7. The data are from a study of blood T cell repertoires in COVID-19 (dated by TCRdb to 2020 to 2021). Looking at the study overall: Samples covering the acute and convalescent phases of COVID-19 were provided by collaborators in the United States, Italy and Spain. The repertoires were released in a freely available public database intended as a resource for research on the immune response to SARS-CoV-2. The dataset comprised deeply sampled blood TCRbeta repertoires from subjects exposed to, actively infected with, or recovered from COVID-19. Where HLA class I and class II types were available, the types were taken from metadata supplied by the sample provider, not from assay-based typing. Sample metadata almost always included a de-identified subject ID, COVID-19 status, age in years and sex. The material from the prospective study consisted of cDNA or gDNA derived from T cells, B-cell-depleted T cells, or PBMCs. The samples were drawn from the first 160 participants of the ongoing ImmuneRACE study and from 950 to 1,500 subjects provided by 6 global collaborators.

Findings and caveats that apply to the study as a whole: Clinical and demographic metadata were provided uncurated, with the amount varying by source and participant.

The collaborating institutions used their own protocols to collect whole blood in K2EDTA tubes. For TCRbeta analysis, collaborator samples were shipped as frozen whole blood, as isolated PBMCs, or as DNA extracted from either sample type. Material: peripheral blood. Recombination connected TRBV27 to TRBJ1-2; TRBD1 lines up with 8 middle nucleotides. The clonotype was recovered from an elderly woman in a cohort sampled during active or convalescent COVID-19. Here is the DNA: TGTGCCAGCGGGACAGGTGGAATTTATGGCTACACCTTC. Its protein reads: CASGTGGIYGYTF.